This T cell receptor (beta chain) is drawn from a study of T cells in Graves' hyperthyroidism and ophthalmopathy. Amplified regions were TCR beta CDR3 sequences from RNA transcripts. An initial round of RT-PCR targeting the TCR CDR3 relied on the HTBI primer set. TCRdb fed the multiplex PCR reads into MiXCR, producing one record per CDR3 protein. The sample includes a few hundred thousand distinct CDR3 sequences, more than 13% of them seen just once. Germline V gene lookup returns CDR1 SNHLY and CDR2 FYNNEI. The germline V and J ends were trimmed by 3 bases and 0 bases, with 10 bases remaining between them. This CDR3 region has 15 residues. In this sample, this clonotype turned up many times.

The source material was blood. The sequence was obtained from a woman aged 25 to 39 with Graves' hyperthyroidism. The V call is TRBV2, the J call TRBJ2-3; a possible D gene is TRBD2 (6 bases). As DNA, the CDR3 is TGTGCCAGCAGTGAGGATGGGACTAGCACAGATACGCAGTATTTT. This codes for CASSEDGTSTDTQYF.